Following are 10 T cell receptor beta chains from one sample sequenced in a study of breast tumors, draining lymph nodes, adjacent tissues. TCRdb used MiXCR to reprocess the multiplex PCR reads, holding one entry per CDR3 protein. In the table there are roughly 80,000 distinct CDR3 sequences, roughly 20% of which are singletons. The lymph nodes were axillary draining lymph nodes from breast cancer patients. The source material was axillary lymph node tissue. Every receptor here comes from a female donor with breast cancer. Some clones in this sample may be carry-over from other donors' samples.

Only one count was recorded for this clonotype. This chain links TRBV6-2 or TRBV6-3 with TRBJ1-1; unclear D gene. The CDR3 sequence is 12 residues long. Trimming pared 3 bases from V and 5 bases from J, leaving 7 bases between. Germline V CDR1 and CDR2: MNHEY, SVGEGT. CDR3 sequence (DNA): TGTGCCAGCAGTTATGTAGGGACTGAAGCTTTCTTT. This sequence encodes CASSYVGTEAFF.

This clonotype appeared many times. V gene TRBV2 combines with J gene TRBJ1-2; no reliable D call. Germline lookup yields CDR1 SNHLY and CDR2 FYNNEI. The CDR3 loop spans 12 amino acids. V lost 10 bases and J lost 8, with 17 bases in between. The CDR3 region is CATKGASSGYTF. CDR3 nucleotides: TGTGCCACTAAAGGAGCGTCGTCCGGCTACACCTTC.

This clonotype was seen at least ten times. V gene TRBV27 combines with J gene TRBJ2-7, with 7 positions matching TRBD2. Germline-derived CDR1 and CDR2 are MNHEY and SMNVEV (reference sequence). The J segment lost 2 bases and the V segment lost 6 bases, leaving 7 bases of the junction unmatched. CDR3 length: 14 amino acids. CDR3 region: CASSSGTTPYEQYF. CDR3 in DNA: TGTGCCAGCAGCTCCGGGACTACCCCCTACGAGCAGTACTTC.

This clonotype was recorded at least ten times. The chain employs TRBV4-2 and TRBJ2-6, with 7 bases fitting TRBD1. Germline CDR1 and CDR2: LGHNA and YNFKEQ. The CDR3 has 16 residues. Trimming removed 4 bases from V and 4 bases from J; junction bases left unmatched: 7. The CDR3 is CASSPTDRPGANVLTF. The CDR3 bases are TGTGCCAGCAGCCCGACGGACAGGCCCGGGGCCAACGTCCTGACTTTC.

In the case of this clonotype: One end of the junction is discordant with germline, which a read error may explain. The chain uses TRBV19 and TRBJ1-5, with a tentative D call TRBD1 (6 bases). Germline V gene sequence: CDR1 LNHDA, CDR2 SQIVND (reference sequence). CDR3 length: 17 amino acids. CDR3 amino acids: CASSIVWGAGENHPQHF. The CDR3 DNA is TGTGCCAGTAGTATAGTTTGGGGCGCAGGGGAGAATCATCCCCAGCATTTT.

This clonotype was recorded at least ten times. This chain joins TRBV6-1 and TRBJ1-3, with D uncertain. Per the germline V gene, CDR1 is MNHNS and CDR2 is SASEGT. The length of the CDR3 is 14 residues. V shed 1 base and J shed 0 bases, with 4 bases lying between them. CDR3 loop: CASSEDLSGNTIYF. CDR3 in DNA: TGTGCCAGCAGTGAAGACCTCTCTGGAAACACCATATATTTT.

This clonotype was detected many times. The chain couples TRBV12-3 or TRBV12-4 to TRBJ2-5; D is possibly TRBD2 (7 bases). The V and J ends lost 3 bases and 5 bases respectively, with 13 bases between them. This CDR3 contains 14 residues. This CDR3 reads CASSFGGRVETQYF. In DNA form, the CDR3 reads TGTGCCAGCAGTTTCGGGGGGCGCGTCGAGACCCAGTACTTC.

This clonotype was seen repeatedly, ten times or more. CDR3 protein: CSVDLSGHSSYEQYF. The CDR3 DNA is TGCAGCGTTGACCTCTCGGGACACAGCTCCTACGAGCAGTACTTC. The chain has TRBV29-1 and TRBJ2-7, with D possibly TRBD1 on 6 matching bases. The germline V and J ends were trimmed by 3 bases and 0 bases, with 15 bases remaining between them. CDR3 length: 15 residues. Germline CDR1 and CDR2: SQVTM and ANQGSEA.

V usage is TRBV27 and J usage is TRBJ2-1; 9 nucleotides match TRBD1. The germline V gene encodes CDR1 MNHEY and CDR2 SMNVEV (reference sequence). The CDR3 runs to 15 residues. Trimming took 6 bases from V and 10 from J; bases not matched to a gene: 13. For the CDR3, the DNA is TGTGCCAGCAGGAGGGACAGGGCAGGCCTACGAGAGCAGTTCTTC. Translation gives CASRRDRAGLREQFF.

Many counts were recorded for this clonotype. The chain links TRBV6-6 to TRBJ2-5, with 13 positions matching TRBD2. Looked up from germline, CDR1 is MNHNY and CDR2 is SVGAGI (reference sequence). V shed 6 bases and J 5 bases; nucleotides not matched to a gene: 3. The CDR3 runs to 14 residues. CDR3 residues: CASRGTSGKETQYF. CDR3 DNA: TGTGCCAGCAGGGGGACTAGCGGGAAGGAGACCCAGTACTTC.